These T cell receptor beta chains were read from a single sample in a study of T cells in Graves' hyperthyroidism and ophthalmopathy. TCRdb recomputed calls from the multiplex PCR reads with MiXCR, one row per CDR3 protein. The sample holds over 700,000 distinct CDR3 sequences, under 20% seen once. The specimen was blood. These TCRs come from a woman aged 45-59 years with Graves' hyperthyroidism that later progressed to Graves' ophthalmopathy. Each CDR3 is given with its conserved first and last residue. A D gene is named only where the DNA matches it firmly. Clone size, where shown, is once, few, many, or a class for clones that have expanded.

j_gene: TRBJ1-2
len: 15
v_gene: TRBV5-1
d_gene: .
abundance: few
CDR3nt: TGCGCCAGCAGCTTGCGTCCAGGCGCTAACTATGGCTACACCTTC
CDR3aa: CASSLRPGANYGYTF

j_gene: TRBJ1-6
len: 14
v_gene: TRBV6-1
d_gene: TRBD1
abundance: few
CDR3nt: TGTGCCAGCAGTGAAGGGGACAGGAATTCACCCCTCCACTTT
CDR3aa: CASSEGDRNSPLHF

j_gene: TRBJ2-2
len: 15
v_gene: TRBV5-1
d_gene: .
abundance: many
CDR3nt: TGCGCCAGCAGCTTGGGTTCCTCGAACACCGGGGAGCTGTTTTTT
CDR3aa: CASSLGSSNTGELFF

j_gene: TRBJ1-1
len: 13
v_gene: TRBV12-3/TRBV12-4
d_gene: TRBD1
abundance: .
CDR3nt: TGTGCCAGCAAAGACACAGGGGGCACTGAAGCTTTCTTT
CDR3aa: CASKDTGGTEAFF

j_gene: TRBJ2-7
len: 13
v_gene: TRBV6-1
d_gene: .
abundance: many
CDR3nt: TGTGCCAGCAGTGAGGACGCCGCCTACGAGCAGTACTTC
CDR3aa: CASSEDAAYEQYF

j_gene: TRBJ1-1
len: 13
v_gene: TRBV5-1
d_gene: TRBD1
abundance: many
CDR3nt: TGCGCCAGCAGCGAAGACAGGGCCTCTGAAGCTTTCTTT
CDR3aa: CASSEDRASEAFF

j_gene: TRBJ2-1
len: 18
v_gene: TRBV20-1
d_gene: TRBD2
abundance: .
CDR3nt: TGCAGTGCTAGAGATTGGGTAGTAGGACTAGCGGGACGGAATGAGCAGTTCTTC
CDR3aa: CSARDWVVGLAGRNEQFF

j_gene: TRBJ1-3
len: 11
v_gene: TRBV3-1
d_gene: .
abundance: .
CDR3nt: TGTGCCAGCAGCCAAGAGGGCACCATATATTTT
CDR3aa: CASSQEGTIYF

j_gene: TRBJ2-7
len: 15
v_gene: TRBV20-1
d_gene: TRBD2
abundance: many
CDR3nt: TGCAGTGCTTATAGACTAGCGGGGAGTACCTACGAGCAGTACTTC
CDR3aa: CSAYRLAGSTYEQYF

j_gene: TRBJ1-5
len: 16
v_gene: TRBV20-1
d_gene: TRBD1
abundance: few
CDR3nt: TGCAGTGCTAGAAACTACAGGGGGATTTTGAATCAGCCCCAGCATTTT
CDR3aa: CSARNYRGILNQPQHF

j_gene: TRBJ1-3
len: 15
v_gene: TRBV7-9
d_gene: .
abundance: few
CDR3nt: TGTGCCAGCAGCTTACCGGAGGGGGCTGGAAACACCATATATTTT
CDR3aa: CASSLPEGAGNTIYF

j_gene: TRBJ1-3
len: 13
v_gene: TRBV7-9
d_gene: .
abundance: .
CDR3nt: TGTGCCAGCAGCTTAGATCCTGGAAACACCATATATTTT
CDR3aa: CASSLDPGNTIYF

j_gene: TRBJ1-2
len: 13
v_gene: TRBV19
d_gene: TRBD1
abundance: once
CDR3nt: TGTGCCAGTAAGGACAGGGGGACCTATGGCTACACCTTC
CDR3aa: CASKDRGTYGYTF

j_gene: TRBJ2-2
len: 16
v_gene: TRBV12-5
d_gene: TRBD1
abundance: few
CDR3nt: TGTGCTAGTGGTCTCCCAGGGGGTCCGAACACCGGGGAGCTGTTTTTT
CDR3aa: CASGLPGGPNTGELFF

j_gene: TRBJ1-1
len: 14
v_gene: TRBV5-4
d_gene: .
abundance: few
CDR3nt: TGCGCCAGCAGCCAACACAACGCAAACACTGAAGCTTTCTTT
CDR3aa: CASSQHNANTEAFF

j_gene: TRBJ2-5
len: 13
v_gene: TRBV7-9
d_gene: TRBD2
abundance: many
CDR3nt: TGTGCCAGCAGTACCCGGGGGGGAGAGACCCAGTACTTC
CDR3aa: CASSTRGGETQYF

j_gene: TRBJ1-1
len: 12
v_gene: TRBV5-5
d_gene: .
abundance: many
CDR3nt: TGTGCCAGCAGTTTTCGGACAGATGAAGCTTTCTTT
CDR3aa: CASSFRTDEAFF

j_gene: TRBJ1-1
len: 15
v_gene: TRBV29-1
d_gene: .
abundance: few
CDR3nt: TGCAGCGTTGAAGGGGTGTACAGGGAGAACACTGAAGCTTTCTTT
CDR3aa: CSVEGVYRENTEAFF

j_gene: TRBJ2-3
len: 17
v_gene: TRBV5-1
d_gene: TRBD2
abundance: .
CDR3nt: TGCGCCAGCAGCGCAACTAGCGGGGGGGTACTTACAGATACGCAGTATTTT
CDR3aa: CASSATSGGVLTDTQYF

j_gene: TRBJ2-3
len: 16
v_gene: TRBV18
d_gene: TRBD2
abundance: many
CDR3nt: TGTGCCAGCTCACCACCAACTAGCGGAGGCACAGATACGCAGTATTTT
CDR3aa: CASSPPTSGGTDTQYF

j_gene: TRBJ2-3
len: 16
v_gene: TRBV2
d_gene: TRBD2
abundance: many
CDR3nt: TGTGCCAGCAGTGACGTGGGACTAGCGGTCGCAGATACGCAGTATTTT
CDR3aa: CASSDVGLAVADTQYF

j_gene: TRBJ2-4
len: 14
v_gene: TRBV19
d_gene: TRBD1
abundance: .
CDR3nt: TGTGCCAGTAGTATATCGGGACAGAGAAACATTCAGTACTTC
CDR3aa: CASSISGQRNIQYF

j_gene: TRBJ1-1
len: 17
v_gene: TRBV27
d_gene: TRBD1
abundance: many
CDR3nt: TGTGCCAGCAGTTTATCGGGACAGGGACTGATGAACACTGAAGCTTTCTTT
CDR3aa: CASSLSGQGLMNTEAFF

j_gene: TRBJ1-5
len: 13
v_gene: TRBV24-1
d_gene: .
abundance: many
CDR3nt: TGTGCCACCAGTTCTCTTCACGGCCAGCCCCAGCATTTT
CDR3aa: CATSSLHGQPQHF

j_gene: TRBJ2-7
len: 15
v_gene: TRBV12-3/TRBV12-4
d_gene: TRBD2
abundance: many
CDR3nt: TGTGCCAGCAGTCCCCTAGGACTAGGGGACTACGAGCAGTACTTC
CDR3aa: CASSPLGLGDYEQYF

j_gene: TRBJ2-3
len: 16
v_gene: TRBV5-4
d_gene: TRBD2
abundance: many
CDR3nt: TGTGCCAGCAGCTTGGTTAGCGGGGGGTTGACAGATACGCAGTATTTT
CDR3aa: CASSLVSGGLTDTQYF

j_gene: TRBJ2-2
len: 15
v_gene: TRBV11-2
d_gene: TRBD1
abundance: .
CDR3nt: TGTGCCAGCAGCTTTACAGGGGGTGTTATCGGGGAGCTGTTTTTT
CDR3aa: CASSFTGGVIGELFF

j_gene: TRBJ1-4
len: 16
v_gene: TRBV7-9
d_gene: .
abundance: .
CDR3nt: TGTGCCAGCAGTAATAGAGCTCTCGATCTCGGAGAAAAACTGTTTTTT
CDR3aa: CASSNRALDLGEKLFF

j_gene: TRBJ2-7
len: 14
v_gene: TRBV6-1
d_gene: .
abundance: many
CDR3nt: TGTGCCAGCAGTTATGGGACACCGGACTACGAGCAGTACTTC
CDR3aa: CASSYGTPDYEQYF

j_gene: TRBJ2-7
len: 14
v_gene: TRBV29-1
d_gene: TRBD2
abundance: once
CDR3nt: TGCAGCGTTGAAGGGGCTAGCGGGGGCTACGAGCAGTACTTC
CDR3aa: CSVEGASGGYEQYF

j_gene: TRBJ1-5
len: 15
v_gene: TRBV4-1
d_gene: .
abundance: .
CDR3nt: TGCGCCAGCAGCCAAAGGCATCCTAGCAATCAGCCCCAGCATTTT
CDR3aa: CASSQRHPSNQPQHF

j_gene: TRBJ1-3
len: 15
v_gene: TRBV3-1
d_gene: .
abundance: .
CDR3nt: TGTGCCAGCAGCCAGACGACAGGCTCTGGAAACACCATATATTTT
CDR3aa: CASSQTTGSGNTIYF

j_gene: TRBJ2-3
len: 15
v_gene: TRBV11-2
d_gene: .
abundance: many
CDR3nt: TGTGCCAGCAGCTTAGCGCGTGACGGCACAGATACGCAGTATTTT
CDR3aa: CASSLARDGTDTQYF

j_gene: TRBJ2-7
len: 13
v_gene: TRBV30
d_gene: .
abundance: many
CDR3nt: TGTGCCTGGAGTCTCTCGACCTCCTACGAGCAGTACTTC
CDR3aa: CAWSLSTSYEQYF

j_gene: TRBJ1-2
len: 16
v_gene: TRBV3-1
d_gene: .
abundance: many
CDR3nt: TGTGCCAGCAGCCAAGAGGGGTTGACGGCCCCATATGGCTACACCTTC
CDR3aa: CASSQEGLTAPYGYTF

j_gene: TRBJ2-3
len: 16
v_gene: TRBV6-5
d_gene: .
abundance: few
CDR3nt: TGTGCCAGCAGTTACTCGACGCCAGGGGCTGGGGATACGCAGTATTTT
CDR3aa: CASSYSTPGAGDTQYF

j_gene: TRBJ2-5
len: 17
v_gene: TRBV4-1
d_gene: .
abundance: .
CDR3nt: TGCGCCAGCAGCCCCGGGGCAGGGGTTGGATTCCAAGGGACCCAGTACTTC
CDR3aa: CASSPGAGVGFQGTQYF

j_gene: TRBJ1-2
len: 14
v_gene: TRBV7-9
d_gene: TRBD1
abundance: few
CDR3nt: TGTGCCAGCAGTCATACAGGGGGCGCGTATGGCTACACCTTC
CDR3aa: CASSHTGGAYGYTF

j_gene: TRBJ1-2
len: 14
v_gene: TRBV3-1
d_gene: TRBD1
abundance: .
CDR3nt: TGTGCCAGCAGCCGGGGGGACAGTAAGGATGGCTACACCTTC
CDR3aa: CASSRGDSKDGYTF

j_gene: TRBJ2-6
len: 15
v_gene: TRBV7-3
d_gene: .
abundance: few
CDR3nt: TGTGCCAGCAGCTTAACAGGTGGACAACAAACCGTCCTGACTTTC
CDR3aa: CASSLTGGQQTVLTF

j_gene: TRBJ2-7
len: 17
v_gene: TRBV2
d_gene: TRBD1
abundance: many
CDR3nt: TGTGCCATCAACGACAGGGGCCGCGAGGGCGATCTTTACGAGCAGTACTTC
CDR3aa: CAINDRGREGDLYEQYF

j_gene: TRBJ2-3
len: 15
v_gene: TRBV9
d_gene: .
abundance: many
CDR3nt: TGTGCCAGCAGCCCGGAGGGGGGCGCAGGAGATACGCAGTATTTT
CDR3aa: CASSPEGGAGDTQYF

j_gene: TRBJ2-3
len: 16
v_gene: TRBV13
d_gene: TRBD1
abundance: many
CDR3nt: TGTGCCAGCAGCACAAGAAGACAGGGGCGGGCAGATACGCAGTATTTT
CDR3aa: CASSTRRQGRADTQYF

j_gene: TRBJ2-5
len: 15
v_gene: TRBV11-3
d_gene: .
abundance: many
CDR3nt: TGTGCCAGCAGCTCCCGAGACCGGGGGATGGAGACCCAGTACTTC
CDR3aa: CASSSRDRGMETQYF

j_gene: TRBJ2-2
len: 16
v_gene: TRBV7-7
d_gene: .
abundance: .
CDR3nt: TGTGCTAGCAGCATAAGTCCCGGATTTGGCACCGGGGAGCTGTTTTTT
CDR3aa: CASSISPGFGTGELFF

j_gene: TRBJ1-1
len: 16
v_gene: TRBV9
d_gene: TRBD1
abundance: many
CDR3nt: TGTGCCAGCAGCGCAACCCCGGGACAGATGAACACTGAAGCTTTCTTT
CDR3aa: CASSATPGQMNTEAFF